One and the same sample provided the 5 T cell receptor beta chains below, sequenced in a study of regulatory T cells in long-lasting Graves disease. The time point denotes: newly diagnosed GD, antithyroid drugs for less than 3 months. Making the TCR library involved RNA that had been extracted from PBMCs. Investigators prepared the TCR beta libraries by applying iRepertoire HTBI primers and Arm-PCR of CDR3 regions. TCRdb processed the multiplex PCR reads anew with MiXCR; each CDR3 protein has one entry. The data show about 620,000 distinct CDR3 sequences, about 15% seen once. Separately, the same data were catalogued under a study of T cells in Graves' hyperthyroidism and ophthalmopathy.

The source was peripheral blood mononuclear cells (PBMCs), collected at new diagnosis, from a patient treated with antithyroid drugs. These receptors were obtained from a woman aged 25 to 39 with Graves disease.

This clonotype was observed a handful of times. The chain is built from TRBV30 and TRBJ1-1; no clear D. CDR1 is GTSNPN and CDR2 is SVGIG in the germline V gene (reference sequence). Deletions cut 4 bases from V and 6 bases from J, with 9 bases between. This CDR3 comprises 11 residues. The CDR3 reads CAWNFGPEAFF. Written as DNA, the CDR3 is TGTGCCTGGAATTTCGGCCCTGAAGCTTTCTTT.

This clonotype was seen at least ten times. The chain joins TRBV24-1 to TRBJ1-5; 8 nucleotides align to TRBD1. The CDR3 extends over 16 amino acids. CDR1 and CDR2 from the germline V gene are KGHDR and SFDVKD. Losses at the gene ends were 2 bases for V and 3 bases for J; bases not matched to a gene: 5. DNA for the CDR3: TGTGCCACCAGTGATTCGACAGGGGCCTACAATCAGCCCCAGCATTTT. It encodes CATSDSTGAYNQPQHF.

As DNA, the CDR3 is TGCGCCAGCAGCTTGGCCGGGGGTCGTCCCACTGAAGCTTTCTTT. It is translated as CASSLAGGRPTEAFF. The chain carries TRBV5-1 and TRBJ1-1; tentatively, D is TRBD1 (5 bases). Trimming removed 0 bases from V and 4 bases from J, with 13 bases in between. Per germline, CDR1 SGHRS and CDR2 YFSETQ. The CDR3 consists of 15 residues.

This clonotype appeared many times. The rearrangement uses TRBV20-1 and TRBJ1-1, with D perhaps TRBD1 (5 bases). This CDR3 is 14 amino acids long. V gave up 0 bases and J gave up 7 bases, with 15 bases separating them. The germline gives CDR1 DFQATT, CDR2 SNEGSKA (reference sequence). As DNA, the CDR3 is TGCAGTGCTAGAGATGGCCGGGGGTACAATGAAGCTTTCTTT. It codes for CSARDGRGYNEAFF.

This clonotype was seen more than once but under ten times. This chain joins TRBV28 and TRBJ2-5; 8 bases fit TRBD2. CDR3 size: 16 residues. Germline CDR1 reads MDHEN; CDR2 reads SYDVKM. Trimming cost V 6 bases and J 4 bases; bases outside gene matches: 13. The CDR3: CASSLRRGLGSETQYF. The CDR3 DNA sequence: TGTGCCAGCAGCCTCCGAAGGGGACTAGGTTCAGAGACCCAGTACTTC. The full variable domain, in which reference TRBV28 and TRBJ2-5 provide the parts outside the CDR3, is DVKVTQSSRYLVKRTGEKVFLECVQDMDHENMFWYRQDPGLGLRLIYFSYDVKMKEKGDIPEGYSVSREKKERFSLILESASTNQTSMYLCASSLRRGLGSETQYFGPGTRLLVL.